This paragraph reports one T cell receptor beta chain. This sample is part of a study of blood T cell repertoires in COVID-19. The protocol was immunoSEQ multiplex PCR, while the TCRdb copy is restricted to in-frame clones and leaves out a portion. Of approximately 250,000 clones listed, about 90% are singletons. From germline, CDR1 is SGDLS and CDR2 YYNGEE. V dropped 4 bases and J dropped 5; count of bases not matched to a gene: 8. CDR3 length equals 14 residues. J is TRBJ2-7 and V is TRBV9; 8 bases map to TRBD2. The origin of this receptor is a woman aged 30 to 39 with acute COVID-19. The specimen sequenced was PBMCs or T cells enriched from blood (not recorded which). The CDR3 is CASSSSGRGDEQYF. The CDR3 region has the DNA TGTGCCAGCAGCTCAAGCGGGAGAGGCGACGAGCAGTACTTC.